Described below is a single T cell receptor (beta chain) sequence and its context. This sample was included in a study of blood T cell repertoires in COVID-19. Study summary: Donors in the United States, Italy and Spain gave samples during acute or convalescent COVID-19. Sources were T cells, B-cell-depleted T cells, or PBMCs; the material itself was cDNA or gDNA.

V lost 1 base and J 1 base, leaving 14 bases between the germline ends. The V gene's germline CDR1 is LNHDA and CDR2 SQIVND (reference sequence). The CDR3 is 16 amino acids. Original analysis: Reference gene primers were amplified, and this amplification served to estimate nucleated cell counts. Profiling relied on immunoSEQ multiplex PCR, and the TCRdb table lists in-frame clones only, not all of them. Clonal size and the V and J genes are those of that table, whereas D and trimming came from the DNA. The sample holds approximately 82,000 clones; 85% to 95% are singletons and the top ten take about 5.9%.

The chain combines TRBV19 with TRBJ2-7; D possibly corresponds to TRBD2 (5 bases). The sequenced material came from peripheral blood. This TCR came from a woman in her fifties or sixties with active COVID-19. CDR3 in amino acids: CASSIAAGGLSYEQYF. CDR3 sequence (DNA): TGTGCCAGTAGTATAGCGGCGGGCGGACTTTCCTACGAGCAGTACTTC. Supplemented by reference TRBV19 and TRBJ2-7, the full variable domain reads DGGITQSPKYLFRKEGQNVTLSCEQNLNHDAMYWYRQDPGQGLRLIYYSQIVNDFQKGDIAEGYSVSREKKESFPLTVTSAQKNPTAFYLCASSIAAGGLSYEQYFGPGTRLTVT.